This paragraph covers one TCR beta chain sequence. The data were taken from a study of T cell changes during pregnancy in multiple sclerosis. V trimming: 4 bases; J trimming: 4 bases; junction bases outside the gene matches: 7. CDR1 and CDR2 from the germline V gene are SEHNR and FQNEAQ (reference sequence). The CDR3 contains 17 residues. Repertoires were generated with immunoSEQ multiplex PCR, while TCRdb's copy carries only in-frame clones and drops some. The table includes roughly 40,000 clones, roughly 90% detected once. The sequencing used CD4+ T cells from peripheral blood mononuclear cells, collected in the third trimester of pregnancy. This clonotype originated in a female donor with multiple sclerosis, enrolled in a pregnancy study. The V and J genes are TRBV7-9 and TRBJ2-2, with 12 positions matching TRBD2. CDR3 loop: CASSSPSGRASTGELFF. The DNA of the CDR3 is TGTGCCAGCAGCTCACCTAGCGGGAGGGCCAGCACCGGGGAGCTGTTTTTT. Complete variable domain (other parts from reference TRBV7-9 and TRBJ2-2): DTGVSQNPRHKITKRGQNVTFRCDPISEHNRLYWYRQTLGQGPEFLTYFQNEAQLEKSRLLSDRFSAERPKGSFSTLEIQRTEQGDSAMYLCASSSPSGRASTGELFFGEGSRLTVL.